One sample yielded the 27 T cell receptor beta chains listed below, sequenced in a study of cytomegalovirus exposure and HLA in healthy donors (dated by TCRdb to the late 2010s). The library was produced with the immunoSEQ multiplex PCR assay. A mixture of 60 forward primers for TCR Vbeta segments and 13 reverse primers for TCR Jbeta segments was used in the multiplex PCR. What TCRdb holds here is the immuneACCESS table cut down to in-frame rearrangements. Part of the clones is not present; checked against another copy, under half of the missing clones reflect an unresolved V gene, and the others are unexplained. The sample records under 200,000 clones, 75% to 90% of which are singletons. The top ten hold less than 0.35% of the sample. Sequencing was carried out using PBMCs. These receptors were obtained from a woman in her 30s in good health and CMV-seronegative.

The chain joins TRBV9 to TRBJ2-7; 7 bases are a match to TRBD1. Germline V gene lookup returns CDR1 SGDLS and CDR2 YYNGEE. CDR3 size: 15 residues. V gave up 4 bases and J gave up 0 bases; unmatched junction bases: 7. The CDR3 reads CASSPRGGSSYEQYF. CDR3 coding DNA: TGTGCCAGCAGCCCCCGAGGGGGCAGCTCCTACGAGCAGTACTTC. Drawing the rest from reference TRBV9 and TRBJ2-7, the complete variable domain is DSGVTQTPKHLITATGQRVTLRCSPRSGDLSVYWYQQSLDQGLQFLIQYYNGEERAKGNILERFSAQQFPDLHSELNLSSLELGDSALYFCASSPRGGSSYEQYFGPGTRLTVT.

This CDR3 reads CASSQSQKANYGYTF. In DNA form, the CDR3 reads TGTGCCAGCAGCCAATCCCAGAAAGCTAACTATGGCTACACCTTC. This chain uses TRBV4-2 with TRBJ1-2, with D unresolved. The CDR3 totals 15 residues. Trimming pared 2 bases from V and 0 bases from J, leaving 10 bases between. Germline loops: CDR1 LGHNA, CDR2 YNFKEQ.

The genes are TRBV18 and TRBJ1-5; TRBD1 might be the D (6 bases). CDR3 length: 14 residues. The germline CDR1 and CDR2 sequences are KGHSH and LQKENI. Trimming left V 6 bases short and J 9 bases short, with 18 bases between. The CDR3: CASSPIQGKGPQHF. Here the CDR3 DNA reads TGTGCCAGCTCCCCTATACAGGGAAAGGGGCCCCAGCATTTT.

V usage is TRBV27 and J usage is TRBJ2-1, with 8 positions matching TRBD2. This CDR3 has 14 residues. The V gene end was trimmed by 8 bases and the J gene end by 10 bases; junction bases not matched to a gene: 13. Looked up from germline, CDR1 is MNHEY and CDR2 is SMNVEV (reference sequence). CDR3: CASGLARFASEQFF. The CDR3 DNA reads TGTGCCAGCGGACTAGCTCGGTTCGCGTCGGAGCAGTTCTTC.

The chain has TRBV7-9 and TRBJ2-7, with a tentative D call TRBD1 (5 bases). Germline lookup yields CDR1 SEHNR and CDR2 FQNEAQ (reference sequence). This CDR3 comprises 17 residues. V lost 1 base, J lost 9 bases, and 25 bases lay in between. The CDR3 protein is CASSLGGYHALNDTQYF. The DNA of the CDR3 is TGTGCCAGCAGCTTAGGGGGCTATCACGCCCTTAACGATACGCAGTACTTC.

V and J are TRBV7-9 and TRBJ2-1; the D gene is possibly TRBD2 (6 bases). CDR3 length equals 13 residues. Germline CDR1 SEHNR, CDR2 FQNEAQ (reference sequence). The ends were cut back, 5 bases at V and 15 bases at J, with 20 bases in the middle. The CDR3 DNA reads TGTGCCAGCAGCCTAAGGGGCGGGGACCGAGGGTTCTTC. It encodes CASSLRGGDRGFF.

The V gene is TRBV28, the J gene TRBJ1-2, with D uncertain. This CDR3 comprises 16 residues. The germline V gene encodes CDR1 MDHEN and CDR2 SYDVKM. Trimming took off 6 bases at V and 1 base at J, with 18 bases between the two ends. Here the CDR3 DNA reads TGTGCCAGCAGCGTGGTAACCGTCGGTCATAACTATGGCTACACCTTC. Translation: CASSVVTVGHNYGYTF.

The V call is TRBV28, the J call TRBJ2-7; D remains unclear. V lost 6 bases and J lost 6, with 12 bases in between. This CDR3 region has 12 residues. Germline loops: CDR1 MDHEN, CDR2 SYDVKM. CDR3 amino acids: CASSTGSREQYF. The DNA for the CDR3 is TGTGCCAGCAGCACCGGGTCGCGCGAGCAGTACTTC.

This rearrangement joins TRBV2 to TRBJ2-3, with 11 bases aligning to TRBD1. Germline V gene sequence: CDR1 SNHLY, CDR2 FYNNEI. CDR3 length: 14 amino acids. Trimming took 10 bases from V and 5 from J; bases not matched to a gene: 8. The CDR3 DNA reads TGTGCCACCGGACAGGGGGCGCAGGGAGATACGCAGTATTTT. Its translation is CATGQGAQGDTQYF.

The chain employs TRBV5-6 and TRBJ2-1; no clear D gene. The CDR3 sequence is 11 residues long. Deletions cut 4 bases from V and 5 bases from J, with 4 bases between. From germline, CDR1 is SGHDT and CDR2 YYEEEE. CDR3 sequence reads: CASSAHNEQFF. CDR3 DNA sequence: TGTGCCAGCAGCGCGCACAATGAGCAGTTCTTC.

This chain uses TRBV28 with TRBJ1-1, with unresolved D. Germline V gene data show CDR1 as MDHEN and CDR2 as SYDVKM. The CDR3 consists of 14 residues. Trimming took 5 bases from V and 6 from J, leaving 16 bases between them. CDR3 DNA sequence: TGTGCCAGCAGTGCCTTGGAGGGTATCGCTGAAGCTTTCTTT. Its protein is CASSALEGIAEAFF.

The gene calls are TRBV7-8 and TRBJ1-2; D call uncertain. Germline loops: CDR1 SGHVS, CDR2 FQNEAQ. The V gene lost 1 base and the J gene lost 0 bases, with 6 bases spanning the gap. The CDR3 extends over 14 amino acids. The chain's CDR3 is CASSLGQTNYGYTF. The CDR3 coding sequence is TGTGCCAGCAGCTTAGGGCAGACTAACTATGGCTACACCTTC.

The genes are TRBV28 and TRBJ1-2; a possible D gene is TRBD1 (6 bases). CDR3 length: 15 amino acids. Germline CDR1 reads MDHEN; CDR2 reads SYDVKM. V lost 5 bases and J 4 bases, leaving 17 bases between the germline ends. CDR3: CASSGDTWSGYGYTF. The CDR3 DNA sequence: TGTGCCAGCAGTGGGGACACTTGGAGTGGCTATGGCTACACCTTC.

The chain has TRBV5-6 and TRBJ2-5; D uncertain. V gave up 4 bases and J gave up 5 bases, with 18 bases separating them. The CDR3 runs 15 residues. The V gene's germline CDR1 is SGHDT and CDR2 YYEEEE. CDR3 sequence (DNA): TGTGCCAGCAGCCCCAGGCCCCAAGTCTGGGAGACCCAGTACTTC. As protein: CASSPRPQVWETQYF.

This chain links TRBV7-8 with TRBJ1-1, with 7 nucleotides matching TRBD1. Germline CDR1 SGHVS, CDR2 FQNEAQ. The trim removed 2 bases at V and 6 bases at J, leaving 9 bases unmatched. The CDR3 extends over 15 amino acids. This CDR3 is CASSLIGQGDAEAFF. The CDR3 DNA is TGTGCCAGCAGCTTAATCGGGCAGGGGGACGCTGAAGCTTTCTTT. Full variable domain (remainder filled in from reference TRBV7-8 and TRBJ1-1): GAGVSQSPRYKVAKRGQDVALRCDPISGHVSLFWYQQALGQGPEFLTYFQNEAQLDKSGLPSDRFFAERPEGSVSTLKIQRTQQEDSAVYLCASSLIGQGDAEAFFGQGTRLTVV.

This clone appeared a single time. The chain combines TRBV5-1 with TRBJ2-3, with D perhaps TRBD1 (6 bases). Trimming removed 0 bases at V and 0 bases at J, with 8 bases between. Germline values: CDR1 SGHRS, CDR2 YFSETQ. There are 15 residues in the CDR3. The CDR3 is CASSLDTGSTDTQYF. CDR3 nucleotides: TGCGCCAGCAGCTTGGATACAGGGAGCACAGATACGCAGTATTTT.

V usage is TRBV10-3 and J usage is TRBJ2-7; a possible D gene is TRBD1 (5 bases). V was cut by 3 bases and J by 5 bases, with 14 bases left in between. The CDR3 consists of 14 residues. Germline V gives CDR1 ENHRY, CDR2 SYGVKD. The CDR3 region is CAISEPPGSNEQYF. The CDR3 coding sequence is TGTGCCATCAGTGAACCGCCAGGGTCCAACGAGCAGTACTTC.

The chain joins TRBV28 to TRBJ2-1, with D maybe TRBD2 (6 bases). CDR1 is MDHEN and CDR2 is SYDVKM in the germline V gene. This CDR3 has 17 amino acids. Trimming pared 5 bases from V and 6 bases from J, leaving 23 bases between. CDR3 DNA: TGTGCCAGCAGTCCTCCACTAGCAACACGGATTAGCAATGAGCAGTTCTTC. Its protein is CASSPPLATRISNEQFF.

This clone was seen a few times. The CDR3 is CASSLIGEDEQYF. In DNA, the CDR3 is TGTGCCAGCAGCTTGATAGGGGAGGACGAGCAGTACTTC. J is TRBJ2-7 and V is TRBV5-5, with a weak D call TRBD2 (6 bases). CDR3 length equals 13 residues. Trimming took off 1 base at V and 5 bases at J, with 10 bases between the two ends. The germline V gene has CDR1 SGHKS and CDR2 YYEKEE (reference sequence). Full variable domain (rest looked up from reference TRBV5-5 and TRBJ2-7): DAGVTQSPTHLIKTRGQQVTLRCSPISGHKSVSWYQQVLGQGPQFIFQYYEKEERGRGNFPDRFSARQFPNYSSELNVNALLLGDSALYLCASSLIGEDEQYFGPGTRLTVT.

The chain carries TRBV5-4 and TRBJ2-5; 8 nucleotides agree with TRBD2. Trimming removed 6 bases from V and 4 bases from J; junction bases left unmatched: 8. Germline V gives CDR1 SGHNT, CDR2 YYREEE (reference sequence). The CDR3 totals 14 residues. DNA of the CDR3: TGTGCCAGCAAACGGGAGGGCGTTCCAGAGACCCAGTACTTC. Translation: CASKREGVPETQYF.

This clone was detected only a few times. The rearrangement links TRBV7-3 to TRBJ2-2; D remains ambiguous. Germline lookup yields CDR1 SGHTA and CDR2 FQGTGA. Trimming left V 5 bases short and J 0 bases short, with 13 bases between. CDR3 size: 16 residues. For the CDR3, the DNA is TGTGCCAGCAGCCTTACTCGGTTCGCGAACACCGGGGAGCTGTTTTTT. It yields the protein CASSLTRFANTGELFF. Based on the CDR3 plus reference TRBV7-3 and TRBJ2-2, the full variable domain is GAGVSQTPSNKVTEKGKYVELRCDPISGHTALYWYRQSLGQGPEFLIYFQGTGAADDSGLPNDRFFAVRPEGSVSTLKIQRTERGDSAVYLCASSLTRFANTGELFFGEGSRLTVL.

The chain has TRBV28 and TRBJ2-7; a weak D match, TRBD1 (5 bases). This CDR3 contains 15 residues. With 8 bases removed from V and 2 bases from J, the gap between germline ends came to 19 bases. Germline V gene data show CDR1 as MDHEN and CDR2 as SYDVKM. DNA of the CDR3: TGTGCCAGCTCTCGGGTCCCAGCACAGGCCTACGAGCAGTACTTC. This translates into CASSRVPAQAYEQYF. The full variable domain, with the rest looked up from reference TRBV28 and TRBJ2-7, is DVKVTQSSRYLVKRTGEKVFLECVQDMDHENMFWYRQDPGLGLRLIYFSYDVKMKEKGDIPEGYSVSREKKERFSLILESASTNQTSMYLCASSRVPAQAYEQYFGPGTRLTVT.

This clone was seen more than once but under ten times. The chain couples TRBV5-6 to TRBJ2-1; D uncertain. Trimming took 0 bases from V and 9 from J, leaving 10 bases between them. CDR1 is SGHDT, CDR2 YYEEEE, per germline. The CDR3 totals 13 residues. The CDR3 region is CASSLAGPAEQFF. CDR3 sequence (DNA): TGTGCCAGCAGCTTGGCGGGTCCGGCTGAGCAGTTCTTC. Together with reference TRBV5-6 and TRBJ2-1, the CDR3 gives the full variable domain: DAGVTQSPTHLIKTRGQQVTLRCSPKSGHDTVSWYQQALGQGPQFIFQYYEEEERQRGNFPDRFSGHQFPNYSSELNVNALLLGDSALYLCASSLAGPAEQFFGPGTRLTVL.

Turning to this clone: One junction end disagrees with the germline gene, perhaps due to a read error. The rearrangement joins TRBV7-8 to TRBJ2-7; D unclear. The germline gives CDR1 SGHVS, CDR2 FQNEAQ. CDR3 length: 13 residues. The CDR3 is CASSLVQSYGQYF. The DNA for the CDR3 is TGTGCCAGCAGCTTAGTACAGTCCTACGGGCAGTACTTC.

This chain links TRBV2 with TRBJ1-2; no definite D call. Germline V gene lookup returns CDR1 SNHLY and CDR2 FYNNEI. CDR3 length equals 13 residues. Trimming shortened V by 7 bases and J by 5 bases, and 14 bases separated the two germline ends. The CDR3 here is CASKGDKKYGYTF. The CDR3 coding sequence is TGTGCCAGCAAAGGTGACAAGAAGTATGGCTACACCTTC.

This clone appeared a few times. V is TRBV28 and J is TRBJ2-7; TRBD1 matches 7 bases. The V gene end was trimmed by 10 bases and the J gene end by 2 bases; junction bases not matched to a gene: 8. The CDR3 is 13 residues long. Germline V gene lookup returns CDR1 MDHEN and CDR2 SYDVKM. The CDR3 DNA reads TGTGCCACCTTCGACAGGGCCCCCTACGAGCAGTACTTC. This gives the protein CATFDRAPYEQYF. Based on the CDR3 plus reference TRBV28 and TRBJ2-7, the full variable domain is DVKVTQSSRYLVKRTGEKVFLECVQDMDHENMFWYRQDPGLGLRLIYFSYDVKMKEKGDIPEGYSVSREKKERFSLILESASTNQTSMYLCATFDRAPYEQYFGPGTRLTVT.

Concerning this clone: A read error may account for a junction end that differs from germline. V usage is TRBV7-7 and J usage is TRBJ2-7, with a weak D call TRBD1 (6 bases). CDR1 and CDR2 (germline): SSHAT, FNYEAQ (reference sequence). This CDR3 has 11 residues. The CDR3 nucleotides read TGTGCTAGCAACAGGGACTACGAGCAGTACTTC. Amino acid sequence: CASNRDYEQYF.